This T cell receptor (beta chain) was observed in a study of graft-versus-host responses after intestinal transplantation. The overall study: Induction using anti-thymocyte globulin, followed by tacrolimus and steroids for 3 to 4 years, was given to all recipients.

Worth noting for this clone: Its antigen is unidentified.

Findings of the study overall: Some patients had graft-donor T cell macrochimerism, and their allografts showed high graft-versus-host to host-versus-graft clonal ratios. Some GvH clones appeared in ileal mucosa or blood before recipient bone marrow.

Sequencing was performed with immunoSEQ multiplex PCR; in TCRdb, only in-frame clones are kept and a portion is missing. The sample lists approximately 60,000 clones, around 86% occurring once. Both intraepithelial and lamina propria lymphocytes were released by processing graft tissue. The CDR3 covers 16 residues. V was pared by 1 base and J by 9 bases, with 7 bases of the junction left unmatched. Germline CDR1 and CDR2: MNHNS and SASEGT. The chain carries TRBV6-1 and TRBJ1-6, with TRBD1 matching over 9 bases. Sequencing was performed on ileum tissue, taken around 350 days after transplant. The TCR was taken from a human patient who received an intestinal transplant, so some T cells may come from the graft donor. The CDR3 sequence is CASSEDRGQSGSPLHF. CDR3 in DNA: TGTGCCAGCAGTGAAGACAGGGGGCAATCGGGTTCACCCCTCCACTTT.